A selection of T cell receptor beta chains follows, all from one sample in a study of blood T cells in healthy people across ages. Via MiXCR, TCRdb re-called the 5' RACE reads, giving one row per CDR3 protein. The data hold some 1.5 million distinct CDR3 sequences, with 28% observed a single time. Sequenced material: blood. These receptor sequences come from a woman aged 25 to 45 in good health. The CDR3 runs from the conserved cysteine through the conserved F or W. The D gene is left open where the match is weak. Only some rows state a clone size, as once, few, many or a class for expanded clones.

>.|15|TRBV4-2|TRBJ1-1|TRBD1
CASSQDRGQGNEAFF
TGTGCCAGCAGCCAAGATCGAGGACAGGGCAATGAAGCTTTCTTT
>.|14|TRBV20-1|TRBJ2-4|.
CSALRGGRYNERYF
TGCAGTGCTCTGAGGGGGGGGAGGTACAATGAGCGGTACTTC
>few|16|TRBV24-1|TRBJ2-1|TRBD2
CATSDTGTSGRSEQFF
TGTGCCACCAGTGATACGGGTACTAGCGGGAGGTCTGAGCAGTTCTTC
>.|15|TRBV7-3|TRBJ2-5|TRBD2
CASSLTRAGGETQYF
TGTGCCAGCAGCTTAACGAGAGCGGGGGGAGAGACCCAGTACTTC
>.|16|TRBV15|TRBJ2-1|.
CATSREGRASYNEQFF
TGTGCCACCAGCAGAGAAGGTAGAGCGTCCTACAATGAGCAGTTCTTC
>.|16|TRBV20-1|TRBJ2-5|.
CSATPDSRGLQETQYF
TGCAGTGCTACTCCGGACAGTCGGGGGTTACAAGAGACCCAGTACTTC
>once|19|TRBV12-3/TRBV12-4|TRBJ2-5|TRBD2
CASSSGLAGEQRGRETQYF
TGTGCCAGCAGTTCCGGACTAGCGGGGGAGCAAAGAGGTAGAGAGACCCAGTACTTC
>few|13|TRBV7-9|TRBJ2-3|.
CASSSEATDTQYF
TGTGCCAGCAGCTCCGAAGCGACAGATACGCAGTATTTT
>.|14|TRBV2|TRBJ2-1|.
CAGGSGVPYNEQFF
TGTGCCGGAGGCTCTGGGGTTCCCTACAATGAGCAGTTCTTC
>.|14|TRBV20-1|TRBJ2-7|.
CSAPHSGGSYEQYF
TGCAGTGCCCCCCACTCCGGGGGCTCCTACGAGCAGTACTTC
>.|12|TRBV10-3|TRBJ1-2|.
CAISDKGAGYTF
TGTGCCATCAGTGACAAGGGAGCCGGCTACACCTTC
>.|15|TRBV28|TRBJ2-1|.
CASRTGGTSSYEQFF
TGTGCCAGCAGAACGGGGGGCACAAGCTCCTACGAGCAGTTCTTC
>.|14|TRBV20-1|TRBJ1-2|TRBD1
CSASEDRDLLFYTF
TGCAGTGCTAGCGAGGACAGGGACCTTTTGTTCTACACCTTC
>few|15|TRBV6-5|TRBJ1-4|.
CASSSVQNRNEKLFF
TGTGCCAGCAGTTCGGTCCAGAACCGGAATGAAAAACTGTTTTTT
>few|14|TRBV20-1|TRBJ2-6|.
CSARDVSGANVLTF
TGCAGTGCCCGGGACGTCTCTGGGGCCAACGTCCTGACTTTC
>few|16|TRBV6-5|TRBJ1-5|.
CASSYSYTVPSQPQHF
TGTGCCAGCAGTTACTCGTATACCGTGCCGAGTCAGCCCCAGCATTTT
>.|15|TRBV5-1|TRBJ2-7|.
CASSLPGPRSYEQYF
TGCGCCAGCAGCCTTCCGGGACCTAGGTCTTACGAGCAGTACTTC
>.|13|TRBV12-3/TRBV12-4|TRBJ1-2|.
CASSLSAYYGYTF
TGTGCCAGCAGTTTATCAGCCTACTATGGCTACACCTTC
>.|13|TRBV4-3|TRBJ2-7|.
CASSQVKGYEQYF
TGCGCCAGCAGCCAAGTCAAGGGGTACGAGCAGTACTTC
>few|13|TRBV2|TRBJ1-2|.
CASSASRGNGYTF
TGTGCCAGCAGTGCGTCTCGGGGTAATGGCTACACCTTC
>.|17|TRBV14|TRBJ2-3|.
CASSPARGRGFTDTRYF
TGTGCCAGCAGCCCCGCGAGGGGGCGGGGGTTTACAGATACGCGGTATTTT
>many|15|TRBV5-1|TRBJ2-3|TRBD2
CASSPAGGPTDTQYF
TGCGCCAGCAGCCCAGCGGGGGGGCCCACAGATACGCAGTATTTT
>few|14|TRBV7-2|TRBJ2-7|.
CASSLAIGVGEQYF
TGTGCCAGCAGCTTAGCGATTGGTGTGGGCGAGCAGTACTTC
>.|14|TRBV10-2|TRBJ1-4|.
CASSEAALNEKLFF
TGCGCCAGCAGTGAGGCAGCCCTTAATGAAAAACTGTTTTTT
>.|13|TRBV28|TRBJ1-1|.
CASSFNKGTEAFF
TGTGCCAGCAGTTTTAACAAGGGCACTGAAGCTTTCTTT
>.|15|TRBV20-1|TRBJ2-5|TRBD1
CSAFALDRVKGTQYF
TGCAGTGCTTTCGCGCTGGACAGGGTGAAAGGGACCCAGTACTTC
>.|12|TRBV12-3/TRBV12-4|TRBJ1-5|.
CASSLGGGPQHF
TGTGCCAGCAGTTTAGGTGGGGGGCCCCAGCATTTT
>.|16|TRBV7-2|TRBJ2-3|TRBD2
CASSPPGAGGPDTQYF
TGTGCCAGCAGCCCACCAGGCGCGGGAGGACCAGATACGCAGTATTTT
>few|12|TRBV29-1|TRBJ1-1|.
CSVRGGDTEAFF
TGCAGCGTTCGGGGGGGGGACACTGAAGCTTTCTTT
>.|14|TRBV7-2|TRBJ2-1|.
CASSFEGPNNEQFF
TGTGCCAGCAGCTTTGAAGGACCGAACAATGAGCAGTTCTTC
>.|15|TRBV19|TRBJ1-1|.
CASSNVPGQNTEAFF
TGTGCCAGTAGTAATGTCCCGGGCCAGAACACTGAAGCTTTCTTT
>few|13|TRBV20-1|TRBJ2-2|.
CSARSGGGGELFF
TGCAGTGCTAGATCCGGTGGTGGCGGGGAGCTGTTTTTT
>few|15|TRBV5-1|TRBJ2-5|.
CASSWTPGWQETQYF
TGCGCCAGCAGCTGGACTCCAGGGTGGCAAGAGACCCAGTACTTC
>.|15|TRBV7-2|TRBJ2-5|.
CASNNWAIIGNEQYF
TGTGCCAGCAACAACTGGGCAATCATCGGGAATGAGCAGTACTTC
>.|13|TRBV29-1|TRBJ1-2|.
CSADTGTNYGYTF
TGCAGCGCCGATACAGGAACTAACTATGGCTACACCTTC
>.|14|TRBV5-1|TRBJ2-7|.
CASSSNRGGYEQYF
TGCGCCAGCAGCTCGAACAGGGGAGGCTACGAGCAGTACTTC
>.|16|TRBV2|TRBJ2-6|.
CASSERVPGRANVLTF
TGTGCCAGCAGTGAAAGGGTCCCTGGTAGGGCCAACGTCCTGACTTTC
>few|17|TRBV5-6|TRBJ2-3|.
CASSLPMGSARTDTQYF
TGTGCCAGCAGCTTGCCCATGGGTAGCGCCCGCACAGATACGCAGTATTTT
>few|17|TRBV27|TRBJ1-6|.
CASSLIRYGVGNSPLHF
TGTGCCAGCAGTTTAATTCGGTATGGCGTAGGTAATTCACCCCTCCACTTT
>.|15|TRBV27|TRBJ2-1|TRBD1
CASSFGGQAYNEQFF
TGTGCCAGCAGTTTTGGGGGACAGGCCTACAATGAGCAGTTCTTC
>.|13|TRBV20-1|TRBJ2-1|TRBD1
CSARRDRGYEQFF
TGCAGTGCTAGACGGGACAGGGGGTACGAGCAGTTCTTC
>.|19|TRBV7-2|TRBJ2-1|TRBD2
CASSARIPSGRALGSEQFF
TGTGCCAGCAGCGCAAGGATCCCTAGCGGGAGGGCCCTAGGAAGTGAGCAGTTCTTC
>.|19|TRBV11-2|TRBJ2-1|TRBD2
CASSLRWDFTGTSGNEQFF
TGTGCCAGCAGCTTGAGGTGGGACTTCACCGGGACTAGCGGCAATGAGCAGTTCTTC
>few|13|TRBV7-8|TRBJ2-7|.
CASGVGGTYEQYF
TGTGCCAGCGGGGTGGGCGGGACTTACGAGCAGTACTTC
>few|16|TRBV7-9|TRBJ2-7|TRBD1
CASSSSQGASSYEQYF
TGTGCCAGCAGCTCAAGCCAGGGGGCTTCCTCCTACGAGCAGTACTTC